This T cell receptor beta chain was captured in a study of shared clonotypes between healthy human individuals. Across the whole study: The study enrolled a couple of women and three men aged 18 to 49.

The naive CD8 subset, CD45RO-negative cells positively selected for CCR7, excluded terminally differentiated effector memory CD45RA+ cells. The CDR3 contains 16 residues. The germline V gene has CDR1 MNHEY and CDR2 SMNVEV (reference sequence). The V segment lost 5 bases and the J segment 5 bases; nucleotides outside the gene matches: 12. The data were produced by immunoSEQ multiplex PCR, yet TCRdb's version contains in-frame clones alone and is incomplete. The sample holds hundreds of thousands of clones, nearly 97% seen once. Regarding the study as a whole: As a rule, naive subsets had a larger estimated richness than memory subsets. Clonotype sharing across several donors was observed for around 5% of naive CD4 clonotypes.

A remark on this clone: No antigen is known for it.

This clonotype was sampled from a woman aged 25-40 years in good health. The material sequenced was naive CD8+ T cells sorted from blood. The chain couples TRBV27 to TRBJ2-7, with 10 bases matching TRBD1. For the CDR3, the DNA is TGTGCCAGCAGTCCGACAGGGGGCATCGAACTCAACGAGCAGTACTTC. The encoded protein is CASSPTGGIELNEQYF.